This T cell receptor beta chain is from a study of blood T cells in healthy people across ages (dated by TCRdb to about 2015). General notes on the study: Template switching captured roughly one uniquely barcoded TCR beta cDNA molecule per two T cells in model experiments. Donors were grouped into four age groups: young (average approximately 16 years), middle-aged (roughly 40), aged (approximately 67) and long-lived (approximately 82). Using the same blood draw, the study looked at two additional independent replicas of 1 million unique cDNA reads for two donors, one aged 18 to 30 and the other aged 80 or older. Age-related changes in TCR beta repertoire diversity were measured in the study by deep sequencing normalized with unique cDNA molecular identifiers.

Donors were 39 systemically healthy Caucasian individuals from Russia aged roughly 6 to 100 years. Approximately 9.3 milliliters of peripheral blood were drawn from each donor into EDTA-treated Vacutainer tubes. Ficoll-Paque density-gradient centrifugation was used to isolate PBMCs, with at least 7 million per sample. Trizol reagent was used to extract total RNA from PBMCs, with at least 5 micrograms per sample. For every donor, an aliquot of PBMCs went through flow cytometry to measure the percentages of naive CD45RAhigh/CD27high T cells. Trimming leaves V shorter by 7 bases and J shorter by 5 bases, with the junction holding 13 bases beyond the gene matches. The germline V gene encodes CDR1 DFQATT and CDR2 SNEGSKA (reference sequence). From its cysteine to its phenylalanine, the CDR3 spans 15 amino acids. The CDR3 DNA has 45 bases and is translated from base 1. Worth noting for this clonotype: Which antigen it targets is not known. No quality values exist for individual bases; no much larger clone is one base distant.

Library prep was done by 5' RACE. The sample was run on an Illumina HiSeq 2500. The second PCR ran for roughly 7 to 12 cycles and used a J-beta primer mix along with a sample-barcoded 5' primer. A template-switch 5' adaptor carrying 12 random nucleotides introduced a unique molecular identifier onto each TCR beta cDNA molecule. At least 2.5 million CDR3-containing paired-end reads were obtained from each sample. First-strand cDNA was synthesized from all RNA with the Mint cDNA synthesis kit, primed by a TRBC-specific oligonucleotide. All cDNA was treated with uracil-DNA glycosylase and then went through a first 18-cycle PCR with the universal primers M1SS and BC2_uni_R. As for the original processing: For normalization, 1 million high-quality reads, each with a distinct molecular identifier, were randomly selected from each sample. Instead of being binned into consensus sequences, reads that shared molecular identifiers were thrown out. MiTCR, run with a Q25 quality threshold and the strictest error-elimination algorithm, handled CDR3 identification, clonotype clustering and error correction. A nonparametric unseen species model with Euler transformation was used to estimate lower-bound total TCR beta diversity. TCRdb redid the processing of the public reads, applying fastp at Q25 and MiXCR, and retained in-frame beta chains. Duplicate CDR3 protein sequences are folded into a single record with the most common DNA and genes. The V and J calls follow TCRdb's processing rather than the paper's. For this sample the table gives approximately 800,000 distinct CDR3 sequences, of which 20% to 25% were detected only once. The biggest ten clones account for 3% to 4% of the sample.

What the authors observed across the whole study: Bulk unsorted PBMC profiling prevented conclusive comparison of naive and antigen-experienced compartments. Observed TCR beta diversity per million T cells fell roughly linearly with age, and a significant reduction was already apparent by age approximately 41. The CMV infection status of donors was not known, potentially confounding age-related changes in expanded clonotypes. Total diversity estimates from one million sequenced T cells were considered lower bounds and underestimates. Compared with the aged group, the long-lived group had more naive CD4+ T cells, fewer expanded clones and increased TCR diversity, a pattern suggesting age selection. Observed TCR beta diversity correlated strongly with the percentage of naive T cells measured by flow cytometry.

This sample was shared with a second study, whose subject was T cells of mothers and their children. According to the second study: The donors were nine systemically healthy Caucasian individuals, made up of three mothers and their six children. cDNA synthesis consumed the entire amount of extracted RNA, loaded at around 1.4 ug RNA in each 15 ul reaction. In the second PCR, sample barcodes and 2-4 random nucleotides were introduced via the M1S primer. Over 8 million TCR beta CDR3 reads were obtained for each mother, and 2.5 million to 3.5 million reads were obtained for each child. Thymic selection similarly shapes TCR recombination output in related and unrelated pairs, with minor effect from inherited differences. Normalized repertoire overlap in related mother-child pairs was always slightly higher than in unrelated mother-child pairs, but the difference was never significant. Persistent microchimeric T cell clones were not detected, at a sensitivity of approximately 100 clones per million clonotypes. Deep NGS was used in the study to compare the TCR beta repertoires of mothers and children and to look for features that separate related mother-child pairs from unrelated individuals. The mean age was 40 +/- 4 years for the mothers and roughly 10 +/- 4 years for the children. Libraries were sequenced on Illumina HiSeq 2000 with 100+100 nt paired-end reads after adapter ligation with NEBNext reagents. To prevent cross-contamination, the mother and child libraries were prepared a month apart and were sequenced in separate runs. For each donor, somewhere between 500,000 and 2,000,000 distinct TCR beta clonotypes were identified. Naive TCR beta clonotypes were estimated from low-frequency clonotypes matched to each donor's FACS-determined naive share, without sorting.

Recombination connected TRBV20-1 to TRBJ2-3, with 9 bases in between that match TRBD2. The clonotype comes from a boy under 18 in good health. The sequenced material came from blood. The base sequence is TGCAGTGTTATGGCTAGCGGGAATAATGGAGATACGCAGTATTTT. Its product reads: CSVMASGNNGDTQYF.